This T cell receptor (beta chain) was identified in a study of control samples from healthy donors and cancer patients (dated by TCRdb to about 2020). This clone was seen only a few times. Its antigen remains unidentified. No much larger clonotype is one base removed from it; base qualities were not supplied. Receptors were amplified or captured by the immunoSEQ multiplex PCR assay. The source is immuneACCESS, and TCRdb retained only in-frame sequences with V and J called. Part of the clones is not carried over; for the studies checked, unresolved V genes explain less than half of this, and the remainder is unexplained. The sample includes more than 85,000 clones, with 85% to 90% observed a single time. Approximately 18% of the sample lies in the top ten. The CDR3, from cysteine to phenylalanine, totals 14 residues. Kept here is only the CDR3 DNA, which spans 42 bases and is read in frame from base 1. Sequences LNHNV (CDR1) and YYDKDF (CDR2) are obtained from the germline V gene (reference sequence). V lost 3 bases and J lost 9 bases; the stretch between them is 15 bases long.

The chain couples TRBV15 to TRBJ2-1, with the D gene not clear enough to name. The sequence came from a woman aged 50 to 65 in good health. Sample: blood. The DNA reads TGTGCCACCAGCAGGTCACCTCCCCCCAGTGAGCAGTTCTTC. This codes for CATSRSPPPSEQFF.